The 2 T cell receptor beta chains presented below share a single source sample, sequenced in a study of T-cell memory formation after mild COVID-19. TCRdb fed the 5' RACE reads into MiXCR, producing one record per CDR3 protein. The data show some 350,000 distinct CDR3 sequences, roughly 15% seen once. The sequencing sample was made of PBMCs or a T cell subset sorted from them (not recorded which). The source of these receptors is a man aged 18 to 35 who had mild COVID-19 (a few samples of this study predate the infection). Cell type and time point are not known.

The CDR3 spells CATSAGQAEGYTF. In nucleotides, the CDR3 is TGTGCCACCAGTGCGGGTCAGGCGGAGGGCTACACCTTC. This chain connects TRBV24-1 to TRBJ1-2; D not certain. The CDR3 runs to 13 residues. Germline loops: CDR1 KGHDR, CDR2 SFDVKD. V lost 5 bases to trimming and J lost 8 bases, with 14 bases between them.

The chain couples TRBV6-5 to TRBJ1-2; D perhaps matches TRBD1 (5 bases). Germline V gives CDR1 MNHEY, CDR2 SVGAGI. V gave up 2 bases and J gave up 8 bases, with 12 bases separating them. The length of the CDR3 is 13 residues. This CDR3 is CASSYAAGYGYTF. The CDR3 nucleotides read TGTGCCAGCAGTTACGCTGCAGGGTACGGCTACACCTTC.